The 27 T cell receptor beta chains presented below share a single source sample, sequenced in a study of blood T cell repertoires in COVID-19. The protocol was immunoSEQ multiplex PCR, while the TCRdb copy is restricted to in-frame clones and leaves out a portion. In the table there are roughly 250,000 clones, about 80% of which are singletons. Material: peripheral blood. These receptors all stem from a human donor in a cohort sampled during active COVID-19.

The chain couples TRBV5-6 to TRBJ2-3; 8 positions agree with TRBD1. In germline, CDR1 is SGHDT, CDR2 YYEEEE. V was pared by 4 bases and J by 3 bases, with 16 bases of the junction left unmatched. There are 18 residues in the CDR3. CDR3 sequence: CASSPINSGTGKTDTQYF. The DNA of the CDR3 is TGTGCCAGCAGCCCAATCAACTCCGGGACAGGAAAAACAGATACGCAGTATTTT.

The chain carries TRBV6-1 and TRBJ2-1; 12 positions agree with TRBD2. With V trimmed by 2 bases and J by 9 bases, 8 bases remained unmatched. Germline loops: CDR1 MNHNS, CDR2 SASEGT. This CDR3 has 16 amino acids. The CDR3 sequence: CASSEFGLAGGIEQFF. The CDR3 region has the DNA TGTGCCAGCAGTGAATTCGGGCTAGCGGGGGGGATTGAGCAGTTCTTC.

The chain recombines TRBV6-5 with TRBJ1-2; 7 bases fit TRBD1. Looked up from germline, CDR1 is MNHEY and CDR2 is SVGAGI. This CDR3 contains 13 residues. The ends lost 11 bases at V and 5 bases at J; junction bases unmatched: 11. The CDR3 bases are TGTGCCGGCCGAGAGACAGGGAATTATGGCTACACCTTC. Protein sequence: CAGRETGNYGYTF.

This chain connects TRBV3-1 (or the pseudogene TRBV3-2) to TRBJ2-7; no reliable D call. The CDR3 loop spans 17 amino acids. Trimming left V 6 bases short and J 0 bases short, with 21 bases between. The V gene's germline CDR1 is LGHDT and CDR2 YNNKEL (reference sequence). The CDR3 DNA follows: TGTGCCAGCAGTTCCCTCGTGACTCCCTGGAGCTCCTACGAGCAGTACTTC. Its translation: CASSSLVTPWSSYEQYF.

V usage is TRBV5-5 and J usage is TRBJ1-4, with 9 bases identical to TRBD1. There are 12 residues in the CDR3. The germline V gene has CDR1 SGHKS and CDR2 YYEKEE (reference sequence). V lost 4 bases to trimming and J lost 10 bases; unmatched junction nucleotides: 2. The CDR3 nucleotides are TGTGCCAGCAGCAAGGACAGGGGAAAACTGTTTTTT. Its protein is CASSKDRGKLFF. Full variable domain (outside the CDR3, taken from reference TRBV5-5 and TRBJ1-4): DAGVTQSPTHLIKTRGQQVTLRCSPISGHKSVSWYQQVLGQGPQFIFQYYEKEERGRGNFPDRFSARQFPNYSSELNVNALLLGDSALYLCASSKDRGKLFFGSGTQLSVL.

The chain employs TRBV24-1 and TRBJ1-1; 8 positions agree with TRBD1. The CDR3 extends over 15 amino acids. Germline values: CDR1 KGHDR, CDR2 SFDVKD. V shed 3 bases, J shed 1 base, and the junction held 3 bases outside the gene matches. Here the CDR3 DNA reads TGTGCCACCAGTGATCGGGGGACAGGGAACACTGAAGCTTTCTTT. This encodes CATSDRGTGNTEAFF.

The V and J genes are TRBV7-9 and TRBJ2-2; a weak D match, TRBD2 (6 bases). V was clipped by 10 bases and J by 7 bases, with 16 bases between them. The length of the CDR3 is 13 residues. Germline lookup yields CDR1 SEHNR and CDR2 FQNEAQ (reference sequence). This chain's CDR3 is CAINGGSSGELFF. DNA of the CDR3: TGTGCCATAAACGGGGGTTCCAGCGGGGAGCTGTTTTTT.

This chain connects TRBV5-1 to TRBJ2-1; the D is unclear. Per the germline V gene, CDR1 is SGHRS and CDR2 is YFSETQ. V lost 0 bases to trimming and J lost 6 bases, with 4 bases between them. The CDR3 runs to 12 residues. This chain's CDR3 is CASSLGGNEQFF. CDR3 in DNA: TGCGCCAGCAGCTTGGGCGGCAATGAGCAGTTCTTC.

This clone was seen a handful of times. A junction boundary mismatches the germline segment, possibly from a read error. The V and J genes are TRBV7-7 and TRBJ2-3; 7 bases are a match to TRBD2. Germline V gives CDR1 SSHAT, CDR2 FNYEAQ (reference sequence). The CDR3 length is 15 residues. The CDR3 DNA reads as TGTGCTAGCAGCTTAGGAGCTAGCGGAGGGGATACGCAGTATTTT. Residues: CASSLGASGGDTQYF.

In DNA, the CDR3 is TGCGCCAGCAGTTTACAGGATGGGCAAGAGACCCAGTACTTC. Translation: CASSLQDGQETQYF. The chain uses TRBV5-1 and TRBJ2-5, with D maybe TRBD1 (5 bases). Trimming shortened V by 5 bases and J by 2 bases, and 13 bases separated the two germline ends. CDR3 length: 14 residues. The germline V gene has CDR1 SGHRS and CDR2 YFSETQ.

This chain links TRBV18 with TRBJ2-1; tentative D call: TRBD2 (5 bases). Germline CDR1 and CDR2: KGHSH and LQKENI. V was shortened by 6 bases and J by 7 bases, with 22 bases between the two germline ends. The CDR3 extends over 16 amino acids. CDR3 nucleotides: TGTGCCAGCTCCCTAACCGGACCGGGGAAGGGTAATGAGCAGTTCTTC. Its translation: CASSLTGPGKGNEQFF.

The chain is built from TRBV19 and TRBJ2-1; TRBD2 aligns across 9 bases. V trimming: 4 bases; J trimming: 4 bases; junction bases outside the gene matches: 8. The CDR3 contains 16 residues. The germline gives CDR1 LNHDA, CDR2 SQIVND (reference sequence). CDR3 protein: CASSSPGLASYNEQFF. In DNA form, the CDR3 reads TGTGCCAGTAGTAGTCCGGGACTAGCATCTTACAATGAGCAGTTCTTC.

J is TRBJ1-5 and V is TRBV6-2 or TRBV6-3, with D perhaps TRBD1 (6 bases). CDR3 length: 13 amino acids. The germline CDR1 and CDR2 sequences are MNHEY and SVGEGT. Trimming removed 2 bases at V and 7 bases at J, with 9 bases between. CDR3 loop: CASSYRTVQPQHF. The CDR3 nucleotides are TGTGCCAGCAGTTACAGGACAGTACAGCCCCAGCATTTT.

V gene TRBV19 combines with J gene TRBJ1-2, with a weak D call TRBD1 (6 bases). With 6 bases removed from V and 0 bases from J, the gap between germline ends came to 17 bases. The length of the CDR3 is 16 residues. The V gene's germline CDR1 is LNHDA and CDR2 SQIVND (reference sequence). CDR3 bases: TGTGCCAGTAGGACCAGGGGCGCCGTAGCTAACTATGGCTACACCTTC. It specifies CASRTRGAVANYGYTF. Filled out from reference TRBV19 and TRBJ1-2, the complete variable domain reads DGGITQSPKYLFRKEGQNVTLSCEQNLNHDAMYWYRQDPGQGLRLIYYSQIVNDFQKGDIAEGYSVSREKKESFPLTVTSAQKNPTAFYLCASRTRGAVANYGYTFGSGTRLTVV.

This clone was observed once. The rearrangement joins TRBV6-5 to TRBJ2-7; tentatively, D is TRBD1 (5 bases). The CDR3 runs to 13 residues. The V gene lost 6 bases and the J gene lost 6 bases, with 15 bases spanning the gap. Germline CDR1 reads MNHEY; CDR2 reads SVGAGI. In DNA form, the CDR3 reads TGTGCCAGCAGCCGGACGTGGGGCGGCGAGCAGTACTTC. It encodes CASSRTWGGEQYF.

The chain links TRBV4-1 to TRBJ2-7; 12 nucleotides line up with TRBD2. V dropped 3 bases and J dropped 4; count of bases not matched to a gene: 4. CDR1 and CDR2 (germline): MGHRA, YSYEKL. The length of the CDR3 is 15 residues. The CDR3 DNA is TGCGCCAGCAGCCATGGACTAGCGGGACTTTACGAGCAGTACTTC. Translation: CASSHGLAGLYEQYF.

This sequence joins TRBV5-1 and TRBJ2-3, with 9 positions matching TRBD2. The CDR3 has 14 residues. With V trimmed by 0 bases and J by 5 bases, 1 base remained unmatched. Germline V gene data show CDR1 as SGHRS and CDR2 as YFSETQ. CDR3 DNA: TGCGCCAGCAGCTTGGAGACTAGCGGAGATACGCAGTATTTT. Amino acid sequence: CASSLETSGDTQYF.

The chain employs TRBV6-5 and TRBJ1-5; a possible D gene is TRBD1 (6 bases). The CDR3 sequence is 15 residues long. V lost 6 bases and J lost 1, with 13 bases in between. Germline CDR1 and CDR2: MNHEY and SVGAGI. The CDR3 loop is CASRAGTPSNQPQHF. The CDR3 nucleotides read TGTGCCAGCAGGGCCGGGACACCGAGCAATCAGCCCCAGCATTTT.

The J gene is TRBJ1-5, the V gene TRBV7-2; D unclear. Germline values: CDR1 SGHTA, CDR2 FQGNSA. V lost 1 base, J lost 4 bases, and 14 bases lay in between. The CDR3 is 16 amino acids. The CDR3 DNA sequence: TGTGCCAGCAGCTTAGTGGCAACAGCCTTTAATCAGCCCCAGCATTTT. It encodes CASSLVATAFNQPQHF.

The chain is built from TRBV27 and TRBJ2-7; 9 positions agree with TRBD2. This CDR3 is 15 amino acids long. CDR1 MNHEY and CDR2 SMNVEV come from the germline V gene (reference sequence). V lost 3 bases and J lost 2; bases outside the gene matches: 5. The CDR3 reads CASSFLRGGAYEQYF. CDR3 DNA sequence: TGTGCCAGCAGTTTCCTTCGCGGGGGGGCCTACGAGCAGTACTTC.

The gene calls are TRBV19 and TRBJ2-2; 10 bases agree with TRBD2. The V and J ends lost 3 bases and 4 bases, in that order; junction bases with no gene match: 2. This CDR3 is built from 15 residues. Germline values: CDR1 LNHDA, CDR2 SQIVND (reference sequence). CDR3 sequence reads: CASSMLAGVTGELFF. Here the CDR3 DNA reads TGTGCCAGTAGTATGCTAGCGGGAGTCACCGGGGAGCTGTTTTTT.

The chain uses TRBV10-3 and TRBJ2-3, with 12 bases that match TRBD2. From germline, CDR1 is ENHRY and CDR2 SYGVKD. V was pared by 5 bases and J by 6 bases, with 12 bases of the junction left unmatched. The length of the CDR3 is 17 residues. CDR3 residues: CAISQTGTSGLSDTQYF. DNA of the CDR3: TGTGCCATCAGTCAAACCGGGACTAGCGGGCTCTCGGATACGCAGTATTTT.

The chain combines TRBV2 with TRBJ1-3; D is undetermined. The CDR3 loop spans 15 amino acids. CDR1 SNHLY and CDR2 FYNNEI come from the germline V gene. V was trimmed by 1 base and J by 4 bases, leaving 11 bases between them. CDR3 bases: TGTGCCAGCAGTGAAGATGTAGGGAGAGGAAACACCATATATTTT. Protein: CASSEDVGRGNTIYF.

This chain uses TRBV28 with TRBJ1-5; TRBD1 matches 8 bases. J was trimmed by 9 bases and V by 6 bases; bases with no gene match: 10. Per germline, CDR1 MDHEN and CDR2 SYDVKM. This CDR3 is 14 amino acids long. The chain's CDR3 is CASRQTGERRPQHF. The CDR3 DNA reads TGTGCCAGCAGGCAGACAGGGGAGAGGCGGCCCCAGCATTTT.

The rearrangement links TRBV10-1 to TRBJ2-1, with TRBD1 identical over 9 bases. V gave up 8 bases and J gave up 10 bases; unmatched junction bases: 9. Germline CDR1 and CDR2: WNHNN and SYGVQD (reference sequence). CDR3 length equals 13 residues. The CDR3 loop is CASRDRVSDEQFF. The CDR3 DNA reads as TGCGCCAGCCGGGACAGGGTAAGCGACGAGCAGTTCTTC.

This clone appeared once. V and J are TRBV5-4 and TRBJ1-1; no reliable D call. Germline CDR1 reads SGHNT; CDR2 reads YYREEE (reference sequence). CDR3 size: 15 residues. The V end lost 4 bases, the J end lost 0 bases, and 13 bases lay between the germline ends. This CDR3 is CASSPLTSMNTEAFF. CDR3 in DNA: TGTGCCAGCAGCCCACTGACATCAATGAACACTGAAGCTTTCTTT.

J is TRBJ1-1 and V is TRBV18; 10 nucleotides align to TRBD1. In germline, CDR1 is KGHSH, CDR2 LQKENI. The CDR3 is 15 residues long. The ends lost 3 bases at V and 1 base at J; junction bases unmatched: 2. The CDR3 is CASSPRQGANTEAFF. CDR3 coding DNA: TGTGCCAGCTCACCGCGACAGGGGGCGAACACTGAAGCTTTCTTT.